This T cell receptor (beta chain) was profiled in a study of beta chain features in type 1 diabetes. Overall study findings and caveats: There was no resolution here of whether HLA type influences TCRB rearrangement. The cDNA sequencing approach could over-represent high-TCR-expressing cells. The study found that naive, central memory and Treg TCRB repertoires appeared more similar in patients than in healthy donors.

This clone was counted only a few times. Its specificity is not known. J gave up 7 bases and V 6 bases, and 5 bases lay outside the gene matches. This CDR3 is built from 14 residues. Germline V gives CDR1 LGHNT, CDR2 FRNRAP. Reverse transcription of all isolated RNA meant that expressed TCRB transcripts were sequenced. Here immunoSEQ multiplex PCR was the method, and the copy in TCRdb shows in-frame clones only, minus some. Of some 270,000 clones in the sample, over 12% were seen once. V gene TRBV12-5 combines with J gene TRBJ2-2, with 10 bases identical to TRBD1. Input material: naive CD4+ T cells from blood. The clonotype originates from a woman aged 40 to 49 in good health. The DNA of the CDR3 is TGTGCTAGTGGGACAGGGGGCGAGGGCGGGGAGCTGTTTTTT. Amino acid sequence: CASGTGGEGGELFF.